This T cell receptor beta chain was sequenced for a study of PD-1 blockade in mismatch repair-deficient tumors. A few pembrolizumab responders had their TCRs sequenced. Generated by immunoSEQ multiplex PCR, the TCRdb table keeps only in-frame clones and is missing some. The data contain around 100,000 clones, 65% to 85% of them singletons. The CDR3 contains 13 residues. Germline V gives CDR1 SGHTA, CDR2 FQGNSA. V gave up 2 bases and J gave up 4 bases, with 6 bases separating them. The rearrangement links TRBV7-2 to TRBJ2-1, with D unresolved. The sequence was collected from an adult with mismatch repair-deficient cancer. The specimen was peripheral blood, collected approximately 36 weeks after starting pembrolizumab. The CDR3 DNA sequence: TGTGCCAGCAGCTTAAACGATTACAATGAGCAGTTCTTC. This gives the protein CASSLNDYNEQFF.